Listed below are T cell receptor beta chains from one sample, sequenced in a study of cytomegalovirus exposure and HLA in healthy donors. Here immunoSEQ multiplex PCR was the method, and the copy in TCRdb shows in-frame clones only, minus some. Recorded here are over 100,000 clones; the top ten clones represent 6.8%. Material for sequencing was PBMCs. The receptors originated from a man in his forties in good health and CMV-seropositive. The CDR3 runs from the conserved cysteine through the conserved F or W. A D gene is named only where the DNA matches it firmly.

D,V,length,J,DNA,CDR3
NA,TRBV5-4,16,TRBJ2-7,TGTGCCAGCAGCTCTACTAGTCTTGGAAGCTCCTACGAGCAGTACTTC,CASSSTSLGSSYEQYF
NA,TRBV2,13,TRBJ1-2,TGTGCCAGCAGTGGCAGGGCGCTCTATGGCTACACCTTC,CASSGRALYGYTF
TRBD2,TRBV5-1,19,TRBJ2-3,TGCGCCAGCAGCTTGCCCCTACATAGCGGGAGGTCGAACACAGATACGCAGTATTTT,CASSLPLHSGRSNTDTQYF
TRBD1,TRBV5-1,14,TRBJ2-7,TGCGCCAGCAGCCCTGGACAGGGGGGCTACGAGCAGTACTTC,CASSPGQGGYEQYF
NA,TRBV7-9,15,TRBJ1-4,TGTGCCAGCAGCCAGGGTGGCTCGGGGGATGAAAAACTGTTTTTT,CASSQGGSGDEKLFF
TRBD1,TRBV9,13,TRBJ1-2,TGTGCCAGCAGCGACAGGGGGCGAGGGGGCTACACCTTC,CASSDRGRGGYTF
TRBD2,TRBV7-6,18,TRBJ2-1,TGTGCCAGCAGCTATAAGGGACTAGCGGGAGTAACAGACAATGAGCAGTTCTTC,CASSYKGLAGVTDNEQFF
NA,TRBV29-1,14,TRBJ2-6,TGCAGCGTTGAATTAGGGGTCGGGGCCAACGTCCTGACTTTC,CSVELGVGANVLTF
NA,TRBV19,16,TRBJ1-1,TGTGCCAGTAGTACCACTCCCGGGGGAGGATGGACTGAAGCTTTCTTT,CASSTTPGGGWTEAFF
TRBD2,TRBV5-8,18,TRBJ2-7,TGTGCCAGCAGCATACTAGCGGGAGCCTATAAAGGGTCCTACGAGCAGTACTTC,CASSILAGAYKGSYEQYF
NA,TRBV29-1,13,TRBJ2-7,TGCAGCGTTGGGCAGGCTACCTCCTACGAGCAGTACTTC,CSVGQATSYEQYF